The source of this T cell receptor (beta chain) is a study of T cells in Graves' hyperthyroidism and ophthalmopathy. Study-wide findings and caveats: Separating ophthalmopathy from stable hyperthyroidism was achieved by a 13 V-J model.

Germline-derived CDR1 and CDR2 are MNHEY and SVGAGI. This CDR3 is 14 amino acids long. There were TCR beta CDR3 regions amplified from RNA transcripts. The primer set for the first-round RT-PCR of the TCR CDR3 was HTBI. TCRdb reanalysed the multiplex PCR reads using MiXCR and keeps one entry per CDR3 protein. This sample yields 530,000 or so distinct CDR3 sequences, of which under 60% are seen a single time; more than 7% belongs to the top ten. A single count supports this clonotype. What it binds is unknown. One junction end does not reproduce the germline sequence, and a read error may be involved. The receptor was derived from a woman in her late teens or twenties with Graves' hyperthyroidism. The specimen was peripheral blood or thyroid tissue (not recorded which). The V gene is TRBV6-5, the J gene TRBJ1-3, with D perhaps matching TRBD1 (5 bases). The CDR3 loop is CVSSYGDSRNTIYF. The CDR3 coding sequence is TGTGTCAGCAGTTACGGGGACTCTAGAAACACCATATATTTT.